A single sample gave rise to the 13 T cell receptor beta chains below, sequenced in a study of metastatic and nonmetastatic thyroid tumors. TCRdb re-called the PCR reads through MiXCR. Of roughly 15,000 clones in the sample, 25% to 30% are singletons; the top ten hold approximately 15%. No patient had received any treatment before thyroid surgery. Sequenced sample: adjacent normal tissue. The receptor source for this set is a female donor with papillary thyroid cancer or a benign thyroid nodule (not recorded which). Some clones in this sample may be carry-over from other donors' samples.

CDR3 loop: CASGSVAEPSYEQYF. For the CDR3, the DNA is TGTGCTAGTGGATCCGTAGCGGAACCTTCCTACGAGCAGTACTTC. V is TRBV12-5 and J is TRBJ2-7; tentative D call: TRBD2 (6 bases). V was trimmed by 6 bases and J by 1 base, leaving 16 bases between them. CDR3 size: 15 residues. CDR1 is LGHNT, CDR2 FRNRAP, per germline.

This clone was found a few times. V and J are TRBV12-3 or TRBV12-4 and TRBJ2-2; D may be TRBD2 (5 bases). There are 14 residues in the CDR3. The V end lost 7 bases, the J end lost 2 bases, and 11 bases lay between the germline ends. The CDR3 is CASTLGGNTGELFF. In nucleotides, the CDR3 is TGTGCCAGCACCTTAGGAGGCAACACCGGGGAGCTGTTTTTT.

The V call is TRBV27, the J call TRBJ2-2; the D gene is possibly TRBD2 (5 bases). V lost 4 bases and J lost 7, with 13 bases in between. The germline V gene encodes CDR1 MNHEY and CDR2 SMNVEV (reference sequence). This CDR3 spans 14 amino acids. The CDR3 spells CASSSRTRNGELFF. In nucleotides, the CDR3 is TGTGCCAGCAGTTCCCGAACTAGGAACGGGGAGCTGTTTTTT.

CDR3 residues: CASSLAGGLNNEQFF. The CDR3 coding sequence is TGTGCCAGCAGTTTGGCGGGAGGTCTAAACAATGAGCAGTTCTTC. V usage is TRBV12-3 or TRBV12-4 and J usage is TRBJ2-1; 8 bases fit TRBD2. The V gene end was trimmed by 3 bases and the J gene end by 5 bases; junction bases not matched to a gene: 6. This CDR3 is 15 amino acids long.

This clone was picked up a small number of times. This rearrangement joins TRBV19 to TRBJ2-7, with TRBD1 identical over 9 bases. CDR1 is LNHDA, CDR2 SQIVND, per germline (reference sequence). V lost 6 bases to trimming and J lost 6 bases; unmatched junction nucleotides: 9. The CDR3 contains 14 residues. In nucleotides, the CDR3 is TGTGCCAGTAGGCCGGGACAGGGAATAGGCGAGCAGTACTTC. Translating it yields CASRPGQGIGEQYF.

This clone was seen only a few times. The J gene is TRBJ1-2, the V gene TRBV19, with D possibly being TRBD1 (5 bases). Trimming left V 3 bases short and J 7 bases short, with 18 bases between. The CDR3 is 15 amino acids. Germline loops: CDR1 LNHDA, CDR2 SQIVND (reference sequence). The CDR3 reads CASSISFRDSGGYTF. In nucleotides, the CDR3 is TGTGCCAGTAGTATTTCGTTCCGGGACTCGGGTGGCTACACCTTC.

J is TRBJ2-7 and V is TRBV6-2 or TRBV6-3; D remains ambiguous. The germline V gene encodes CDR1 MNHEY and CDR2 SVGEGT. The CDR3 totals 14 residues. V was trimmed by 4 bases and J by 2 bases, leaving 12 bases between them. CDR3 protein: CASSFSGGAYEQYV. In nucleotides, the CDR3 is TGTGCCAGCAGTTTTTCTGGCGGTGCCTACGAGCAGTACGTC.

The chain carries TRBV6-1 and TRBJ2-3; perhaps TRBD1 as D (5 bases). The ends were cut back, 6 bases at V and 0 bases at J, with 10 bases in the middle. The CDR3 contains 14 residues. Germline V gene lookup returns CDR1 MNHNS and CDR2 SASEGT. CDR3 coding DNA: TGTGCCAGCAGGGACACCCCTAGCACAGATACGCAGTATTTT. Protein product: CASRDTPSTDTQYF.

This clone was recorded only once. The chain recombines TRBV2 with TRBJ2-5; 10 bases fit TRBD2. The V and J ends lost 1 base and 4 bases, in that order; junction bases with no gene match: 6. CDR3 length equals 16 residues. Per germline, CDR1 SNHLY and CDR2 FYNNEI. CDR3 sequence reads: CASSEELAGGIETQYF. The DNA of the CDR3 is TGTGCCAGCAGTGAAGAATTAGCGGGAGGTATAGAGACCCAGTACTTC.

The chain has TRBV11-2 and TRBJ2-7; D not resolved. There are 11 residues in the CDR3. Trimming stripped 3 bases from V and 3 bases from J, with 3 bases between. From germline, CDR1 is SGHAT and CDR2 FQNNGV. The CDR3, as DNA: TGTGCCAGCAGCTTTATCTACGAGCAGTACTTC. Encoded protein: CASSFIYEQYF.

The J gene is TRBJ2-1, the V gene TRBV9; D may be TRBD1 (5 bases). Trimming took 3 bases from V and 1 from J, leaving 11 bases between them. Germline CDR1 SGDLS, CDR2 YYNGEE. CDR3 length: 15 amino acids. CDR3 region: CASSAHRTSYNEQFF. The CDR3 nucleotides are TGTGCCAGCAGCGCTCACAGGACATCCTACAATGAGCAGTTCTTC.

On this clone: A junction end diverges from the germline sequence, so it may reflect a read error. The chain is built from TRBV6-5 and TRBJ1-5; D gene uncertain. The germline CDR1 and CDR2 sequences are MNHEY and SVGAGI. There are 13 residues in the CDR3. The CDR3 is CASSDSSNQPQHF. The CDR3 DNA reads TGTGCCAGCAGTGACTCTAGCAATCAGCCCCAGCATTTT.

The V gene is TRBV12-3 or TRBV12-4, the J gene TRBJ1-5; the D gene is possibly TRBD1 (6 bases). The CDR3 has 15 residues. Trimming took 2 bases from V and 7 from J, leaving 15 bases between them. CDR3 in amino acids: CASSLSAGAGQPQHF. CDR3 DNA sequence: TGTGCCAGCAGTTTATCCGCAGGGGCGGGACAGCCCCAGCATTTT.